This passage covers 27 T cell receptor beta chains from one sample sequenced in a study of identical twins. In TCRdb, the 5' RACE reads were re-called with MiXCR into one record per CDR3 protein. This table holds under 400,000 distinct CDR3 sequences, 7% to 9.5% found once. What was sequenced was naive T cells sorted from blood. The receptors shown here come from a woman aged 50 to 60 in good health.

The sample holds a few counts of this clonotype. The CDR3, as DNA: TGCAGTGCTAGAGCGGCTAGCGGGGTCGATACGCAGTATTTT. Translating it yields CSARAASGVDTQYF. The V gene is TRBV20-1, the J gene TRBJ2-3; 9 nucleotides agree with TRBD2. The junction had 5 bases not matched to a gene; V was cut back by 1 base and J by 6 bases. The V gene's germline CDR1 is DFQATT and CDR2 SNEGSKA (reference sequence). This CDR3 region has 14 residues.

This clonotype was picked up many times. CDR3 amino acids: CASSVDVRPGGYTF. The CDR3 nucleotides read TGTGCCAGCAGCGTAGACGTTCGACCCGGTGGCTACACCTTC. V and J are TRBV9 and TRBJ1-2, with D hard to call. This CDR3 comprises 14 residues. The V and J ends lost 0 bases and 7 bases respectively, with 13 bases between them. Germline V gene data show CDR1 as SGDLS and CDR2 as YYNGEE. The full variable domain, completed using reference TRBV9 and TRBJ1-2, is DSGVTQTPKHLITATGQRVTLRCSPRSGDLSVYWYQQSLDQGLQFLIQYYNGEERAKGNILERFSAQQFPDLHSELNLSSLELGDSALYFCASSVDVRPGGYTFGSGTRLTVV.

The table lists this clonotype with a count of one. The genes are TRBV27 and TRBJ2-7, with 10 bases lining up with TRBD1. CDR1 MNHEY and CDR2 SMNVEV come from the germline V gene (reference sequence). Trimming at V came to 4 bases and at J to 2 bases, leaving 2 bases not matched to a gene. CDR3 length equals 14 residues. The CDR3 region is CASSSGQGAYEQYV. CDR3 coding DNA: TGTGCCAGCAGTTCCGGACAGGGGGCCTACGAGCAGTACGTC.

This clonotype was recorded many times. The genes are TRBV11-3 and TRBJ2-7; D might be TRBD1 (5 bases). CDR1 and CDR2 (germline): SGHNT, YENEEA. The V end lost 1 base, the J end lost 7 bases, and 11 bases lay between the germline ends. The CDR3 runs 13 residues. The DNA of the CDR3 is TGTGCCAGCAGCTTAGTAAAGGGGCGTGAGCAGTACTTC. As protein: CASSLVKGREQYF.

This clonotype appeared a few times. V is TRBV29-1 and J is TRBJ2-7; D gene uncertain. The CDR3 has 12 amino acids. CDR1 is SQVTM, CDR2 ANQGSEA, per germline. CDR3: CSARLSSYEQYF. For the CDR3, the DNA is TGCAGTGCCAGGCTTAGCTCCTACGAGCAGTACTTC.

This clonotype has just a few counts. This chain uses TRBV4-1 with TRBJ2-1, with D perhaps TRBD1 or TRBD2 (5 bases each). Trimming took 1 base from V and 4 from J, leaving 14 bases between them. Germline values: CDR1 MGHRA, CDR2 YSYEKL. The CDR3 has 16 residues. In DNA, the CDR3 is TGCGCCAGCAGCCAAGGTCTGAGGGGCCGTTACAATGAGCAGTTCTTC. Its translation: CASSQGLRGRYNEQFF.

The chain employs TRBV9 and TRBJ2-1; D remains unclear. V lost 3 bases, J lost 0 bases, and 10 bases lay in between. Germline CDR1 SGDLS, CDR2 YYNGEE. The CDR3 runs to 15 residues. The CDR3 loop is CASSEGVSSYNEQFF. As DNA, the CDR3 is TGTGCCAGCAGCGAAGGCGTAAGCTCCTACAATGAGCAGTTCTTC.

The chain links TRBV28 to TRBJ2-1; TRBD1 agrees at 8 bases. V was clipped by 9 bases and J by 10 bases; unmatched bases: 17. CDR3 length: 15 amino acids. Germline lookup yields CDR1 MDHEN and CDR2 SYDVKM. CDR3 region: CASRQRGQGLGEQFF. CDR3 in DNA: TGTGCCAGTCGGCAGCGAGGACAGGGTCTGGGAGAGCAGTTCTTC.

This clonotype was detected ten times or more. The V call is TRBV5-6, the J call TRBJ1-5; D remains unclear. The CDR3 is 15 amino acids. The V end lost 0 bases, the J end lost 7 bases, and 14 bases lay between the germline ends. The germline V gene has CDR1 SGHDT and CDR2 YYEEEE. CDR3 bases: TGTGCCAGCAGCTTGGCAAGCCCCACGGGGCAGCCCCAGCATTTT. Translation: CASSLASPTGQPQHF.

The sample holds a few counts of this clonotype. The chain carries TRBV20-1 and TRBJ2-1; 7 nucleotides match TRBD2. Germline CDR1 is DFQATT and CDR2 is SNEGSKA (reference sequence). The CDR3 sequence is 14 residues long. V lost 5 bases to trimming and J lost 7 bases; unmatched junction nucleotides: 11. This CDR3 is CSAPISGGVNEQFF. DNA of the CDR3: TGCAGTGCTCCCATCTCGGGAGGAGTTAATGAGCAGTTCTTC.

This clonotype was found many times. The chain links TRBV9 to TRBJ2-1, with a weak D call TRBD2 (5 bases). The V gene lost 3 bases and the J gene lost 5 bases, with 9 bases spanning the gap. CDR1 is SGDLS and CDR2 is YYNGEE in the germline V gene. This CDR3 comprises 13 residues. The CDR3 here is CASSADGNNEQFF. The CDR3 DNA reads as TGTGCCAGCAGCGCGGACGGGAACAATGAGCAGTTCTTC.

This clonotype has just a few counts. This chain uses TRBV20-1 with TRBJ2-1; D uncertain. The CDR3 is 13 amino acids. Trimming stripped 7 bases from V and 5 bases from J, with 15 bases between. Germline values: CDR1 DFQATT, CDR2 SNEGSKA (reference sequence). CDR3 protein: CSVRRSRDNEQFF. The CDR3, as DNA: TGCAGTGTTCGACGCTCTAGGGACAATGAGCAGTTCTTC.

This chain joins TRBV30 and TRBJ2-7; D might be TRBD2 (5 bases). Germline loops: CDR1 GTSNPN, CDR2 SVGIG (reference sequence). CDR3 size: 12 residues. The CDR3 is CAWSTTSRRGRV. The CDR3 DNA sequence: TGTGCCTGGAGTACAACCTCCCGACGGGGAAGGGTC.

This clonotype showed up just a few times. V and J are TRBV20-1 and TRBJ2-3; 7 nucleotides align to TRBD2. Per the germline V gene, CDR1 is DFQATT and CDR2 is SNEGSKA (reference sequence). This CDR3 comprises 14 residues. The V gene end was trimmed by 6 bases and the J gene end by 1 base; junction bases not matched to a gene: 7. The DNA for the CDR3 is TGCAGTGCCGACGGACTAGGGGGCACAGATACGCAGTATTTT. Protein: CSADGLGGTDTQYF.

This clonotype has only a few counts. The chain couples TRBV7-8 to TRBJ1-4; 7 nucleotides agree with TRBD1. This CDR3 is built from 15 residues. In germline, CDR1 is SGHVS, CDR2 FQNEAQ. The ends lost 4 bases at V and 3 bases at J; junction bases unmatched: 5. CDR3 loop: CASSWSGTANEKLFF. The DNA for the CDR3 is TGTGCCAGCAGCTGGAGTGGGACAGCTAATGAAAAACTGTTTTTT.

This clonotype was seen many times. V usage is TRBV6-5 and J usage is TRBJ2-7; 7 bases match TRBD2. CDR3 length: 16 residues. Germline loops: CDR1 MNHEY, CDR2 SVGAGI. Trimming at V came to 2 bases and at J to 2 bases, leaving 9 bases not matched to a gene. CDR3 region: CASSYAGGDYPYEQYF. In nucleotides, the CDR3 is TGTGCCAGCAGTTACGCTGGGGGGGACTACCCCTACGAGCAGTACTTC.

This clonotype was seen only a few times. The chain employs TRBV24-1 and TRBJ2-1; TRBD2 agrees at 9 bases. The germline gives CDR1 KGHDR, CDR2 SFDVKD. The ends lost 5 bases at V and 10 bases at J; junction bases unmatched: 8. This CDR3 spans 14 amino acids. CDR3: CATSGVAGAGEQFF. CDR3 DNA sequence: TGTGCCACCAGTGGGGTAGCGGGAGCGGGCGAGCAGTTCTTC.

The chain joins TRBV7-9 to TRBJ1-2; D gene uncertain. Germline CDR1 reads SEHNR; CDR2 reads FQNEAQ (reference sequence). The CDR3 is made up of 17 amino acids. Trimming took 1 base from V and 5 from J, leaving 20 bases between them. The CDR3 sequence: CASSLDPGYNKDYGYTF. The DNA of the CDR3 is TGTGCCAGCAGCTTAGATCCCGGGTATAATAAGGATTATGGCTACACCTTC.

This clonotype was counted only a few times. The chain employs TRBV14 and TRBJ2-1; 8 bases match TRBD1. V gave up 1 base and J gave up 2 bases; unmatched junction bases: 4. This CDR3 region has 16 residues. In germline, CDR1 is SGHDN, CDR2 FVKESK. CDR3 coding DNA: TGTGCCAGCAGCCAAGTTCAGGGGGCAGCCTACAATGAGCAGTTCTTC. Protein: CASSQVQGAAYNEQFF.

The J gene is TRBJ2-2, the V gene TRBV10-3, with TRBD1 matching over 8 bases. Germline CDR1 is ENHRY and CDR2 is SYGVKD. The CDR3 contains 14 residues. The V gene end was trimmed by 7 bases and the J gene end by 4 bases; junction bases not matched to a gene: 5. CDR3 sequence: CAIMDRAGTGELFF. Here the CDR3 DNA reads TGTGCCATCATGGACAGGGCTGGCACCGGGGAGCTGTTTTTT.

This clonotype was observed a few times. The V call is TRBV12-3 or TRBV12-4, the J call TRBJ1-3; the D is unclear. V lost 5 bases, J lost 1 base, and 9 bases lay in between. This CDR3 spans 14 amino acids. The CDR3 nucleotides are TGTGCCAGCAGTCCCCCGCAGTCTGGAAACACCATATATTTT. Its protein product is CASSPPQSGNTIYF.

The V gene is TRBV6-5, the J gene TRBJ2-3; the match to TRBD2 covers 15 bases. The CDR3 spans 17 residues. Germline-derived CDR1 and CDR2 are MNHEY and SVGAGI. Trimming at V came to 6 bases and at J to 1 base, leaving 5 bases not matched to a gene. CDR3 amino acids: CASSRGLAGGGTDTQYF. For the CDR3, the DNA is TGTGCCAGCAGCCGTGGACTAGCGGGAGGGGGCACAGATACGCAGTATTTT.

As DNA, the CDR3 is TGTGCCAGCAGTCCAAATGTAAACTCCTACAATGAGCAGTTCTTC. This codes for CASSPNVNSYNEQFF. The chain joins TRBV27 to TRBJ2-1; D is uncertain. The CDR3 contains 15 residues. Trimming left V 5 bases short and J 0 bases short, with 11 bases between. Germline CDR1 reads MNHEY; CDR2 reads SMNVEV (reference sequence).

Ten or more counts support this clonotype. This sequence joins TRBV29-1 and TRBJ2-2; no definite D call. V was clipped by 6 bases and J by 3 bases, with 5 bases between them. The germline V gene encodes CDR1 SQVTM and CDR2 ANQGSEA. This CDR3 is built from 11 residues. As DNA, the CDR3 is TGCAGCGTCACGCACACCGGGGAGCTGTTTTTT. This sequence encodes CSVTHTGELFF.

This clonotype has only a few counts. The CDR3 loop reads CASSLHSSNTGELFF. The CDR3 region has the DNA TGTGCCAGCAGCTTACACAGTTCGAACACCGGGGAGCTGTTTTTT. The chain is built from TRBV7-9 and TRBJ2-2; D is undetermined. V lost 2 bases, J lost 0 bases, and 7 bases lay in between. CDR1 and CDR2 from the germline V gene are SEHNR and FQNEAQ (reference sequence). CDR3 size: 15 residues.

This clonotype was detected ten times or more. The chain uses TRBV2 and TRBJ2-1, with D hard to call. Germline values: CDR1 SNHLY, CDR2 FYNNEI. Trimming removed 7 bases at V and 1 base at J, with 11 bases between. CDR3 size: 14 residues. The CDR3 sequence is CASTPGVSYNEQFF. CDR3 nucleotides: TGTGCCAGCACTCCTGGAGTATCCTACAATGAGCAGTTCTTC.

This chain connects TRBV3-1 to TRBJ1-1; D remains ambiguous. Trimming took 0 bases from V and 0 from J, leaving 14 bases between them. The CDR3 has 17 residues. Germline V lookup: CDR1 LGHDT, CDR2 YNNKEL (reference sequence). CDR3 bases: TGTGCCAGCAGCCAAGAACCCGTACAGAGTATGAACACTGAAGCTTTCTTT. Amino acid sequence: CASSQEPVQSMNTEAFF.